The clone carrying this T cell receptor beta chain has a count of ten or more. The record originates from a study of T cells in Graves' hyperthyroidism and ophthalmopathy. Stable hyperthyroidism: no ophthalmopathy progression over 18 months of follow-up. The PBMCs had their origin in around 9.1 ml of fresh peripheral blood. RNA transcripts provided the source from which TCR beta CDR3 regions were amplified. Researchers ran a first-round RT-PCR on the TCR CDR3 using the HTBI primer set. TCRdb re-called the multiplex PCR reads through MiXCR, storing one row per CDR3 protein. The sample lists approximately 710,000 distinct CDR3 sequences, roughly 17% occurring once. V lost 5 bases, J lost 10 bases, and 11 bases lay in between. Germline V gene data show CDR1 as MDHEN and CDR2 as SYDVKM. There are 12 residues in the CDR3.

The genes are TRBV28 and TRBJ1-4; D unresolved. Sequencing was performed on blood. This receptor was obtained from a man in his fifties or sixties with Graves' hyperthyroidism. The CDR3 DNA follows: TGTGCCAGCAGTGGACCATCCGGAAAACTGTTTTTT. Translation gives CASSGPSGKLFF.